Presented here are 23 T cell receptor beta chains from one specimen sequenced in a study of shared clonotypes between healthy human individuals (TCRdb year 2020). Receptor libraries were prepared by the immunoSEQ multiplex PCR assay. The table was pulled from immuneACCESS by TCRdb, which kept in-frame rearrangements only. Such tables lose some clones; where checked, under half of the loss comes from unresolved V genes, and the rest has no known cause. The sample contains fewer than 800,000 clones, about 92% of them found a single time. Roughly 24% of the sample is held by the ten biggest clonotypes. CD8 naive samples were CD45RO-negative cells positively selected for CCR7, giving a CD45RA+CCR7+ population that excluded TemRA cells. The sample taken for sequencing was naive CD8+ T cells sorted from blood. Reading the label with the study, this specimen's cell subset or site is: CD45RA+CCR7+. The receptors come from a man aged 25 to 40 in good health.

The chain combines TRBV6-4 with TRBJ2-7, with D possibly TRBD2 on 6 matching bases. Germline loops: CDR1 MRHNA, CDR2 SNTAGT. The length of the CDR3 is 14 residues. V was clipped by 8 bases and J by 3 bases, with 17 bases between them. CDR3 sequence (DNA): TGTGCCAGCGCGGCGGGGCCCCCTCACTACGAGCAGTACTTC. Protein sequence: CASAAGPPHYEQYF.

This clone was detected only a few times. At the DNA level, this CDR3 is encoded by other sequences in the same sample as well. The CDR3 coding sequence is TGTGCCAGCAGCAACCGGGACAGGGACTACGAGCAGTACTTC. It encodes CASSNRDRDYEQYF. J is TRBJ2-7 and V is TRBV7-9, with TRBD1 identical over 9 bases. Unmatched junction bases numbered 5, after V lost 5 bases and J lost 3 bases. The CDR3 length is 14 residues. Per the germline V gene, CDR1 is SEHNR and CDR2 is FQNEAQ (reference sequence).

The chain recombines TRBV7-8 with TRBJ2-1; TRBD2 is a possible D gene (5 bases). The CDR3 totals 15 residues. V lost 5 bases and J lost 5, with 16 bases in between. CDR1 is SGHVS, CDR2 FQNEAQ, per germline. In nucleotides, the CDR3 is TGTGCCAGCAGCAACAGACAAATCGGGGACAATGAGCAGTTCTTC. Amino acid sequence: CASSNRQIGDNEQFF.

CDR3 in DNA: TGTGCCAGCAGCTCTTTGGACAGGTCTGAAAAACTGTTTTTT. Its protein product is CASSSLDRSEKLFF. This chain uses TRBV7-6 with TRBJ1-4, with TRBD1 matching 7 bases. Germline trimming cut 4 bases from V and 7 bases from J; bases unmatched to any gene: 6. This CDR3 spans 14 amino acids. CDR1 and CDR2 from the germline V gene are SGHVS and FNYEAQ.

This clone is labeled as medium-sized. The gene calls are TRBV7-2 and TRBJ2-3, with D perhaps TRBD2 (5 bases). Germline V gene sequence: CDR1 SGHTA, CDR2 FQGNSA. Deletions cut 5 bases from V and 10 bases from J, with 16 bases between. The CDR3 totals 13 residues. The CDR3 bases are TGTGCCAGCAGCCCGACCCCTCGGGGAGCGCAGTATTTT. Its translation is CASSPTPRGAQYF.

The chain links TRBV19 to TRBJ2-1; 7 positions agree with TRBD2. The CDR3 has 15 residues. Germline CDR1 and CDR2: LNHDA and SQIVND (reference sequence). V trimming: 3 bases; J trimming: 2 bases; junction bases outside the gene matches: 4. The CDR3 is CASSIGGSPYNEQFF. DNA of the CDR3: TGTGCCAGTAGTATTGGCGGGAGCCCCTACAATGAGCAGTTCTTC.

The CDR3 protein is CASSSASGLNGYTF. CDR3 in DNA: TGTGCCAGCAGCTCAGCCTCAGGGCTCAATGGCTACACCTTC. The J gene is TRBJ1-2, the V gene TRBV9, with D possibly being TRBD1 (5 bases). The ends were cut back, 4 bases at V and 6 bases at J, with 16 bases in the middle. Germline V gene sequence: CDR1 SGDLS, CDR2 YYNGEE. This CDR3 has 14 amino acids.

The chain is built from TRBV30 and TRBJ2-3; 8 nucleotides match TRBD2. V shed 7 bases and J 3 bases; nucleotides not matched to a gene: 21. The CDR3 totals 18 residues. Germline loops: CDR1 GTSNPN, CDR2 SVGIG (reference sequence). For the CDR3, the DNA is TGTGCCTCCCGAAGGCCCAGCGGGAGTGTCTTGGGGACAGATACGCAGTATTTT. Translation gives CASRRPSGSVLGTDTQYF.

The chain combines TRBV10-1 with TRBJ2-3; possible D gene TRBD1, 5 bases. Germline assignment: CDR1 WNHNN and CDR2 SYGVQD (reference sequence). The CDR3 has 16 amino acids. Trimming took off 4 bases at V and 0 bases at J, with 14 bases between the two ends. This CDR3 reads CASSGGGVPSTDTQYF. CDR3 in DNA: TGCGCCAGCAGTGGGGGCGGTGTGCCTAGCACAGATACGCAGTATTTT.

The genes are TRBV7-9 and TRBJ2-7; possibly TRBD2 for D (6 bases). Germline CDR1 reads SEHNR; CDR2 reads FQNEAQ (reference sequence). Trimming shortened V by 3 bases and J by 2 bases, and 8 bases separated the two germline ends. The CDR3 sequence is 13 residues long. The CDR3 sequence: CASSFSGPYEQYF. CDR3 DNA sequence: TGTGCCAGCAGCTTTAGCGGACCCTACGAGCAGTACTTC. Supplemented by reference TRBV7-9 and TRBJ2-7, the full variable domain reads DTGVSQNPRHKITKRGQNVTFRCDPISEHNRLYWYRQTLGQGPEFLTYFQNEAQLEKSRLLSDRFSAERPKGSFSTLEIQRTEQGDSAMYLCASSFSGPYEQYFGPGTRLTVT.

J is TRBJ2-5 and V is TRBV9; 9 nucleotides agree with TRBD1. With V trimmed by 4 bases and J by 5 bases, 6 bases remained unmatched. CDR3 length equals 14 residues. Germline V gene sequence: CDR1 SGDLS, CDR2 YYNGEE. The CDR3 region is CASSPGTGLETQYF. In nucleotides, the CDR3 is TGTGCCAGCAGCCCTGGGACAGGGCTCGAGACCCAGTACTTC.

V gene TRBV10-2 combines with J gene TRBJ1-2; the D is unclear. CDR3 size: 13 residues. Germline V gene sequence: CDR1 WSHSY, CDR2 SAAADI. Trimming removed 0 bases at V and 6 bases at J, with 8 bases between. The CDR3 region is CASSESRFDGYTF. For the CDR3, the DNA is TGCGCCAGCAGTGAGTCGAGGTTCGATGGCTACACCTTC.

This rearrangement joins TRBV28 to TRBJ2-7; no reliable D call. Looked up from germline, CDR1 is MDHEN and CDR2 is SYDVKM. V dropped 1 base and J dropped 5 bases, with 6 bases sitting between them. The CDR3 loop spans 12 amino acids. The CDR3 spells CASSLSPNEQYF. CDR3 DNA sequence: TGTGCCAGCAGTTTATCCCCTAACGAGCAGTACTTC.

The chain combines TRBV14 with TRBJ2-1; D not resolved. CDR1 is SGHDN and CDR2 is FVKESK in the germline V gene. The CDR3 consists of 14 residues. Trimming took off 3 bases at V and 3 bases at J, with 9 bases between the two ends. The CDR3 sequence: CASSQIAYYNEQFF. Here the CDR3 DNA reads TGTGCCAGCAGCCAGATTGCATACTACAATGAGCAGTTCTTC.

This rearrangement joins TRBV5-6 to TRBJ2-7; possibly TRBD2 for D (6 bases). The length of the CDR3 is 15 residues. V gave up 4 bases and J gave up 6 bases, with 20 bases separating them. The V gene's germline CDR1 is SGHDT and CDR2 YYEEEE. The CDR3 DNA follows: TGTGCCAGCAGCCTCTCGTGGGGGGAGCTGGGCGAGCAGTACTTC. The encoded protein is CASSLSWGELGEQYF.

This rearrangement joins TRBV6-5 to TRBJ2-1, with D possibly matching TRBD2 (6 bases). CDR3 length equals 15 residues. Germline lookup yields CDR1 MNHEY and CDR2 SVGAGI. Trimming removed 6 bases at V and 2 bases at J, with 14 bases between. This CDR3 is CASSPGLATYNEQFF. The CDR3 DNA is TGTGCCAGCAGCCCTGGCCTAGCGACCTACAATGAGCAGTTCTTC.

This rearrangement joins TRBV5-5 to TRBJ1-1; D not certain. Germline V gives CDR1 SGHKS, CDR2 YYEKEE (reference sequence). CDR3 size: 13 residues. The V gene lost 5 bases and the J gene lost 0 bases, with 8 bases spanning the gap. The CDR3 DNA is TGTGCCAGCAGGGAGTCTATGAACACTGAAGCTTTCTTT. Translation: CASRESMNTEAFF.

Worth noting for this clone: The same CDR3 can be traced to other DNA sequences in this sample. This sequence joins TRBV5-1 and TRBJ2-7; 7 bases agree with TRBD2. CDR1 is SGHRS and CDR2 is YFSETQ in the germline V gene. Germline trimming cut 0 bases from V and 2 bases from J; bases unmatched to any gene: 2. The CDR3 consists of 14 residues. Here the CDR3 DNA reads TGCGCCAGCAGCTTGGCTCTAGCGGCCTACGAGCAGTACTTC. Protein product: CASSLALAAYEQYF.

The chain uses TRBV7-9 and TRBJ2-7; 9 bases agree with TRBD1. Germline trimming cut 4 bases from V and 6 bases from J; bases unmatched to any gene: 7. Germline V gene lookup returns CDR1 SEHNR and CDR2 FQNEAQ (reference sequence). The CDR3 covers 14 residues. CDR3 amino acids: CASSYRDRVSEQYF. For the CDR3, the DNA is TGTGCCAGCAGCTACCGGGACAGGGTTTCCGAGCAGTACTTC. The variable domain in full, completed from reference TRBV7-9 and TRBJ2-7, reads DTGVSQNPRHKITKRGQNVTFRCDPISEHNRLYWYRQTLGQGPEFLTYFQNEAQLEKSRLLSDRFSAERPKGSFSTLEIQRTEQGDSAMYLCASSYRDRVSEQYFGPGTRLTVT.

Worth noting for this clone: The sample contains more than one DNA sequence encoding this CDR3. This chain connects TRBV6-5 to TRBJ2-1, with a weak D call TRBD2 (5 bases). The germline V gene encodes CDR1 MNHEY and CDR2 SVGAGI. The CDR3 is 14 residues long. The germline V and J ends were trimmed by 2 bases and 0 bases, with 5 bases remaining between them. CDR3 sequence (DNA): TGTGCCAGCAGTTACCGGGACTCCTACAATGAGCAGTTCTTC. This encodes CASSYRDSYNEQFF.

The chain recombines TRBV7-9 with TRBJ2-5; the match to TRBD2 covers 10 bases. Trimming removed 6 bases from V and 5 bases from J; junction bases left unmatched: 9. Germline CDR1 is SEHNR and CDR2 is FQNEAQ (reference sequence). The CDR3 covers 15 residues. Here the CDR3 reads CASSPKAGGRETQYF. For the CDR3, the DNA is TGTGCCAGCAGTCCCAAAGCGGGAGGGCGGGAGACCCAGTACTTC.

The V call is TRBV5-8, the J call TRBJ2-5, with D perhaps assigned TRBD1 or TRBD2 (6 bases each). CDR3 length: 15 residues. From germline, CDR1 is SGHTS and CDR2 YDEGEE. V lost 1 base, J lost 5 bases, and 15 bases lay in between. The CDR3 sequence: CASSLLVGGAETQYF. The CDR3, as DNA: TGTGCCAGCAGCTTGCTTGTGGGGGGCGCGGAGACCCAGTACTTC.

The CDR3 DNA follows: TGTGCCAGCAGCTTGGTTGTACCCGGCGGCTATGGCTACACCTTC. It specifies CASSLVVPGGYGYTF. The V call is TRBV5-5, the J call TRBJ1-2; D call uncertain. The V end was cut by 0 bases, the J end by 4 bases, with 13 bases between. Germline CDR1 and CDR2: SGHKS and YYEKEE (reference sequence). CDR3 size: 15 residues.